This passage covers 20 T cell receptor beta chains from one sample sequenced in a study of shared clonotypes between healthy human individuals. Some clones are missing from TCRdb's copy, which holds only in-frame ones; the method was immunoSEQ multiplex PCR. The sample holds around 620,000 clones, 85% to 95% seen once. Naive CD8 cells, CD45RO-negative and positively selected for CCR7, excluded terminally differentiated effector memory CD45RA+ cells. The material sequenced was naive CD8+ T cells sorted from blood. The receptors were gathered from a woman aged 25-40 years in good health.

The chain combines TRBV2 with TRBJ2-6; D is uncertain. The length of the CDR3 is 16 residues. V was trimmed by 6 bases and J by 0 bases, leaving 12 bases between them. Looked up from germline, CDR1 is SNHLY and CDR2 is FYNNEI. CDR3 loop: CASSDQRGSGANVLTF. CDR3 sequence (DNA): TGTGCCAGCAGCGACCAACGCGGCTCTGGGGCCAACGTCCTGACTTTC.

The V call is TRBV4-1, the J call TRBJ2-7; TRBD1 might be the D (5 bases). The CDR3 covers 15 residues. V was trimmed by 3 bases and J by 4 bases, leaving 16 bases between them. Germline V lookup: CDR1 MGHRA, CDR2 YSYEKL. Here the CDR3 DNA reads TGCGCCAGCAGCCAGGCCGTGGCTCAGGGATACGAGCAGTACTTC. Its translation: CASSQAVAQGYEQYF.

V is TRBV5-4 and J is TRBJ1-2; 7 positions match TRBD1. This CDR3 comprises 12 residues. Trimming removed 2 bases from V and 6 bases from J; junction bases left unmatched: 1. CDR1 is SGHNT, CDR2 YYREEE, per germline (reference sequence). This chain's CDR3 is CASSFGTDGYTF. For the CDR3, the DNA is TGTGCCAGCAGCTTCGGGACAGATGGCTACACCTTC.

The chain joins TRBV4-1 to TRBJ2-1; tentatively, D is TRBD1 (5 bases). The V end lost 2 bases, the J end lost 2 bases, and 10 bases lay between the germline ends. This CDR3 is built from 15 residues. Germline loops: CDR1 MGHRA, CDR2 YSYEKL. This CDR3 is CASSQMAGTYNEQFF. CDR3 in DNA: TGCGCCAGCAGCCAAATGGCAGGGACCTACAATGAGCAGTTCTTC.

CDR3 sequence (DNA): TGTGCCATCAGTGAGTCTGACCTAGCGGGAGAGGTAAGCAATGAGCAGTTCTTC. Residues: CAISESDLAGEVSNEQFF. This chain uses TRBV10-3 with TRBJ2-1, with 10 nucleotides matching TRBD2. The CDR3 is made up of 18 amino acids. The ends lost 0 bases at V and 6 bases at J; junction bases unmatched: 11. CDR1 ENHRY and CDR2 SYGVKD come from the germline V gene.

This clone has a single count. This CDR3 is CASSDPVHREEYYGYTF. In nucleotides, the CDR3 is TGTGCCAGCAGCGACCCGGTGCACCGGGAAGAGTACTATGGCTACACCTTC. V and J are TRBV28 and TRBJ1-2, with D unclear. Trimming cost V 6 bases and J 3 bases, with 23 bases left between them. The V gene's germline CDR1 is MDHEN and CDR2 SYDVKM. This CDR3 region has 17 residues.

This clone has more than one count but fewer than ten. The CDR3: CASSMNRGYGYTF. The DNA of the CDR3 is TGTGCCAGTAGTATGAACCGGGGCTATGGCTACACCTTC. J is TRBJ1-2 and V is TRBV19; D remains unclear. CDR1 LNHDA and CDR2 SQIVND come from the germline V gene (reference sequence). Trimming removed 3 bases from V and 4 bases from J, with 9 bases in between. The CDR3 runs to 13 residues. The complete variable domain, with remaining parts taken from reference TRBV19 and TRBJ1-2, reads DGGITQSPKYLFRKEGQNVTLSCEQNLNHDAMYWYRQDPGQGLRLIYYSQIVNDFQKGDIAEGYSVSREKKESFPLTVTSAQKNPTAFYLCASSMNRGYGYTFGSGTRLTVV.

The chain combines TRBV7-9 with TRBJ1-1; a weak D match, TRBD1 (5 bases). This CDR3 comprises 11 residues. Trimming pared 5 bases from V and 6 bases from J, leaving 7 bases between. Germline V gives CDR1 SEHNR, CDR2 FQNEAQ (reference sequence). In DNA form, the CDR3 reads TGTGCCAGCAGCAAGGGGCCTGAAGCTTTCTTT. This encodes CASSKGPEAFF. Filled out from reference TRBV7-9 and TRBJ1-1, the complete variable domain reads DTGVSQNPRHKITKRGQNVTFRCDPISEHNRLYWYRQTLGQGPEFLTYFQNEAQLEKSRLLSDRFSAERPKGSFSTLEIQRTEQGDSAMYLCASSKGPEAFFGQGTRLTVV.

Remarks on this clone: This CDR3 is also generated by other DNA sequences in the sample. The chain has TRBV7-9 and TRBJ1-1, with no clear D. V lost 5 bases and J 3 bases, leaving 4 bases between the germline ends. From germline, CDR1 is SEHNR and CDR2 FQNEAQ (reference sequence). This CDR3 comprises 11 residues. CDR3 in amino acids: CASSPDTEAFF. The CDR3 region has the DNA TGTGCCAGCAGCCCCGACACTGAAGCTTTCTTT.

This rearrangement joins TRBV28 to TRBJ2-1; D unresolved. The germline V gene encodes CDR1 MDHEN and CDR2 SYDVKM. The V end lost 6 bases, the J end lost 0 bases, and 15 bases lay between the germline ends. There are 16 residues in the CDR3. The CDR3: CASSSLAVPSYNEQFF. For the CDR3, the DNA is TGTGCCAGCAGCTCCCTCGCGGTCCCCTCCTACAATGAGCAGTTCTTC.

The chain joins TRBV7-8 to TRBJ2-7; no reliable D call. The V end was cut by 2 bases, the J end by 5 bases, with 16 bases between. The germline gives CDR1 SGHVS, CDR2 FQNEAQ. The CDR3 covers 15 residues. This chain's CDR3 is CASSLRSPAPDEQYF. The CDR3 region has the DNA TGTGCCAGCAGCTTAAGATCGCCTGCCCCTGACGAGCAGTACTTC.

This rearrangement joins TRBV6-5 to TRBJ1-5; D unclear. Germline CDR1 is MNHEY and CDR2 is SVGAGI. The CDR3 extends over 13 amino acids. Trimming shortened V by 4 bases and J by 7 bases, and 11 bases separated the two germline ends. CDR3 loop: CASSSATGQPQHF. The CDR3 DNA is TGTGCCAGCAGTTCGGCCACGGGGCAGCCCCAGCATTTT.

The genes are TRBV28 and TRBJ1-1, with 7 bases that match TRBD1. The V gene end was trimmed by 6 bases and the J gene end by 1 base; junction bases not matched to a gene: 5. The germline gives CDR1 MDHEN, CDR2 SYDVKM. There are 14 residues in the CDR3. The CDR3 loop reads CASSDGQANTEAFF. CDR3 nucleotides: TGTGCCAGCAGCGACGGACAGGCGAACACTGAAGCTTTCTTT.

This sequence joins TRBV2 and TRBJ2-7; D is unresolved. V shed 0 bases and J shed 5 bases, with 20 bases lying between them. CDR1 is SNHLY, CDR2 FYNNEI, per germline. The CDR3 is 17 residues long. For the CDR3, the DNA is TGTGCCAGCAGTGAAGCTATCAAGGCAGTCTCCTCGGACGAGCAGTACTTC. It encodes CASSEAIKAVSSDEQYF.

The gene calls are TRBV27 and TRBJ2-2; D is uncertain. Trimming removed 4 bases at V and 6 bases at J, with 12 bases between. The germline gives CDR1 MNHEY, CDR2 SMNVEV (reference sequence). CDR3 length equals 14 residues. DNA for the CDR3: TGTGCCAGCAGTTCCCTATCCTCTCCCGGGGAGCTGTTTTTT. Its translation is CASSSLSSPGELFF.

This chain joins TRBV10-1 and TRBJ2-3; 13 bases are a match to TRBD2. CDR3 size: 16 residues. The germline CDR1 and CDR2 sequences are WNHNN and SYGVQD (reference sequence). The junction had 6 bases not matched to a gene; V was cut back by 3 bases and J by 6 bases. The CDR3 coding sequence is TGCGCCAGCAGTGACCCCGGGACTAGCGGGATCGATACGCAGTATTTT. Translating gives CASSDPGTSGIDTQYF.

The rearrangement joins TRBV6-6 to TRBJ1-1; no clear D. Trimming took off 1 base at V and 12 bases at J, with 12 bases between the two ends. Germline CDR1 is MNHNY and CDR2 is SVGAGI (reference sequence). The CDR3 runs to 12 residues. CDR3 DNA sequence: TGTGCCAGCAGTTACTTCGGCGGGGAATCTTTCTTT. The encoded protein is CASSYFGGESFF.

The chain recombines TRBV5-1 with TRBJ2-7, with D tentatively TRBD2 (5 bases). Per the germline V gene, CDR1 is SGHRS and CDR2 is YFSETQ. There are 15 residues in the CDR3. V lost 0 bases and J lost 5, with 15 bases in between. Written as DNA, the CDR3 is TGCGCCAGCAGCTTGGCCCCGGGGAAATCCGACGAGCAGTACTTC. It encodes CASSLAPGKSDEQYF.

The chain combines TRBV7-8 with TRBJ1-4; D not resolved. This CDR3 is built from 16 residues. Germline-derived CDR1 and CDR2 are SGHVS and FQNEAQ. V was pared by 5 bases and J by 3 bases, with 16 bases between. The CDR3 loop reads CASSPLDRAANEKLFF. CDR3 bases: TGTGCCAGCAGCCCCCTTGATAGGGCAGCTAATGAAAAACTGTTTTTT.

The CDR3 DNA is TGTGCCAGCAGGTGGAGGGTGGATGAAAAACTGTTTTTT. As protein: CASRWRVDEKLFF. V gene TRBV4-2 combines with J gene TRBJ1-4; D not resolved. CDR1 is LGHNA and CDR2 is YNFKEQ in the germline V gene. The CDR3 totals 13 residues. The V and J ends lost 6 bases and 6 bases respectively, with 11 bases between them.